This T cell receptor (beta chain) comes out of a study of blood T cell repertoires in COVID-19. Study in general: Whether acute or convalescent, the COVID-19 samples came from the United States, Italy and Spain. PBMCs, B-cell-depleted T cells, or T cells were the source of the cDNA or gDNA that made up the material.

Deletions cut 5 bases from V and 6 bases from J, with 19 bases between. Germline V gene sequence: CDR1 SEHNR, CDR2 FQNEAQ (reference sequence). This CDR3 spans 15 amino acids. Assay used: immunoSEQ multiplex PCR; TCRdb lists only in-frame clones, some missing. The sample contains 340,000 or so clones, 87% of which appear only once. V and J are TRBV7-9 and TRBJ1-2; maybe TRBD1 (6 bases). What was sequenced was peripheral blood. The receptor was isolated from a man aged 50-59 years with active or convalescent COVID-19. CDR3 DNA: TGTGCCAGCAGCCCAGACAGGATTAGGTTCCATGGCTACACCTTC. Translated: CASSPDRIRFHGYTF.